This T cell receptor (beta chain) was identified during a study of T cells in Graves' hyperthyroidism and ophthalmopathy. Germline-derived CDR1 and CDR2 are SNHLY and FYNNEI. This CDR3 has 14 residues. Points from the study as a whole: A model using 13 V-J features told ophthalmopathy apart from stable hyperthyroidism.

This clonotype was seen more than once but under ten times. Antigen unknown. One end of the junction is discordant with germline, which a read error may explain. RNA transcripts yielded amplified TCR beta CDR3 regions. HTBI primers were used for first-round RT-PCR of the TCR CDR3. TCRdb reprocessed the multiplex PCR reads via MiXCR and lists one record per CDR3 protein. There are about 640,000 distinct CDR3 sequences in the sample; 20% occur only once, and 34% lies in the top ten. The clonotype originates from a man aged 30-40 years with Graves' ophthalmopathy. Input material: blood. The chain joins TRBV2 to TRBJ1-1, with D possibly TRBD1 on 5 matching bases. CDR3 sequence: CVSSEQEANTEAFF. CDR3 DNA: TGTGTCAGCAGTGAACAGGAGGCGAACACTGAAGCTTTCTTT.